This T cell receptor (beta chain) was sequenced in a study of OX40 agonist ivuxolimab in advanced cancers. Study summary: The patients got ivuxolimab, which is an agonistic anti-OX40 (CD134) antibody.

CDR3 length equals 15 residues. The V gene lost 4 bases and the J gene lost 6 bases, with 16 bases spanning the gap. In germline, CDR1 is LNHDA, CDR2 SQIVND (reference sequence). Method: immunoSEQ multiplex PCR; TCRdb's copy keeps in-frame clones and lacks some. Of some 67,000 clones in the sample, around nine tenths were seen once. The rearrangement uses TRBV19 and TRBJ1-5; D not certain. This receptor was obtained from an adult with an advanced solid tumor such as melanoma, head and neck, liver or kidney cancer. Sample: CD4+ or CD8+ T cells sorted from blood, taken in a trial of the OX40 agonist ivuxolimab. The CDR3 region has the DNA TGTGCCAGTAGTACCGAAAGCTCCGGTATTCAGCCCCAGCATTTT. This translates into CASSTESSGIQPQHF.